Listed below are T cell receptor beta chains from one sample, sequenced in a study of OX40 agonist ivuxolimab in advanced cancers. Data came from immunoSEQ multiplex PCR; TCRdb stores just in-frame clones and leaves some out. The table includes some 33,000 clones, approximately 89% detected once. The sample in question was CD4+ or CD8+ T cells sorted from blood, obtained in a trial of the OX40 agonist ivuxolimab. The receptor source for this set is an adult with an advanced solid tumor such as melanoma, head and neck, liver or kidney cancer. The conserved cysteine and the conserved F or W are not part of the CDR3 here. Each record gives: V gene, CDR3 protein.

>TRBV29-1
SVEVPAGLAGGRPNYEQY
>TRBV6-6
ASRAGLAGRADTQY
>TRBV5-4
ASSFTLGEQY
>TRBV10-1
ASSDSTGAMKKLF
>TRBV19
ASSKSRTGVDYEQY
>TRBV13
ASSPAGTGGVDTQY
>TRBV10-2
ASSVGTLANTGELF
>TRBV7-9
ASSLVPEQF
>TRBV4-1
ASSQVEGSTEAF
>TRBV4-1
ASSQVRGETQY
>TRBV19
ASSMIQISSTDTQY
>TRBV29-1
SVERDPNNEQF
>TRBV11-3
ASSSSFEGLGPPWGEQF
>TRBV7-9
ASSLQVQGEAF
>TRBV4-1
ASSPGGLNQPQH
>TRBV7-9
ASSLTQGSNTEAF
>TRBV27
ASRPGLGNQPQH
>TRBV7-9
ASSARGAGIDTQY
>TRBV19
ASISTGVDTQY
>TRBV11-2
ASSLDPRVSSGNTIY
>TRBV28
ASSSRLAVSQETQY
>TRBV9
ASSVAENTEAF
>TRBV11-1
ASSLAGGLAETQY
>TRBV15
ATSWAAGELF
>TRBV11-1
ASSWGGAYSNQPQH
>TRBV11-2
ASSLGAGGSYEQY
>TRBV19
ASSIQGANEQY
>TRBV29-1
SVLQDNEQF
>TRBV6-5
ASSEPGLASSEQF
>TRBV7-9
ASSPTGGGSGYT
>TRBV4-2
ASSLEFNRFYEQY
>TRBV9
ASSAPSGEVTDTQY
>TRBV6-5
ASSYSSLAYEQY
>TRBV11-2
ASSAIGTASPGNQPQH
>TRBV6-6
ASDRVMAGEKLF
>TRBV27
ASSYGTSMYEQY
>TRBV7-9
ASEGGLNEQF
>TRBV6-1
ASSEQDRGPYEQY
>TRBV5-1
ASAGLDGYT
>TRBV28
ASSQNLYEQY
>TRBV9
ASSPRTSGTETQY
>TRBV10-3
ASLPGTGPNHEQY
>TRBV27
ASSPTWDNWETQY
>TRBV4-1
ASSRGPSTGYDNEQF
>TRBV5-8
ASSLGGNEKLF
>TRBV4-1
ASSQDPLGLSYEQY
>TRBV4-1
ASSQPGLTSYEQY
>TRBV7-8
ASSLTKEQF
>TRBV28
ASSWGLAGDVGKETQY
>TRBV10-2
ASFDSAYEQY